This T cell receptor beta chain was identified in a study of blood T cell repertoires in COVID-19. Study information: Acute and convalescent COVID-19 samples came from the United States, Italy and Spain. The cDNA or gDNA used as material had been derived from T cells, B-cell-depleted T cells, or PBMCs.

Trimming cost V 3 bases and J 5 bases; bases outside gene matches: 11. Germline V gene lookup returns CDR1 SEHNR and CDR2 FQNEAQ (reference sequence). The CDR3 has 16 amino acids. In its sample, this clone was seen once. As handled by the study authors: Scientists estimated how many nucleated cells there were by amplifying reference gene primers. TCRdb's table, derived via immunoSEQ multiplex PCR, lists solely in-frame clones and lacks some. V and J calls and clone size are given by that table; D and trimming were obtained from the DNA. The table includes fewer than 200,000 clones, 65% to 85% detected once.

This chain links TRBV7-9 with TRBJ2-7; 9 bases map to TRBD1. The sequenced sample was peripheral blood. The TCR originated in a woman over 75 with active or convalescent COVID-19. CDR3 sequence (DNA): TGTGCCAGCAGCTTTGAACAGGGGGCCCTAGGCGACGAGCAGTACTTC. Translation: CASSFEQGALGDEQYF.